The present entry profiles one T cell receptor (beta chain) with its context. An end of the junction does not agree with germline; a read error may underlie this. The V gene's germline CDR1 is ENHRY and CDR2 SYGVKD. CDR3 length equals 14 residues. Seattle patients were enrolled during active infection and followed longitudinally. TCRdb's copy holds only in-frame clones and misses some; the assay was immunoSEQ multiplex PCR. Among fewer than 300,000 clones listed, about four fifths were seen once. This record belongs to a study of blood T cell repertoires in COVID-19. Study in general: Samples taken during acute and convalescent COVID-19 were collected in the United States, Italy and Spain.

The specimen was peripheral blood. The TCR sequence derives from a human donor with COVID-19, enrolled during active disease. The donor label of this sample is uncertain. V usage is TRBV10-3 and J usage is TRBJ2-7, with 7 bases matching TRBD2. The CDR3 sequence is CAISPRGETYGQYF. The CDR3 DNA reads as TGTGCCATCAGCCCTCGGGGGGAGACGTACGGGCAGTACTTC.